This is a list of T cell receptor beta chains from one sample in a study of T-cell reconstitution after alpha-beta-depleted transplantation in children. TCRdb itself ran the PCR reads through MiXCR, one entry per CDR3 protein. The sample has 280,000 or so distinct CDR3 sequences; around a tenth are singletons. Source: peripheral blood, taken 180 days after TCRalphabeta/CD19-depleted stem cell transplant. These receptors were taken from a male patient between 2 and 10 years old who had a stem cell transplant for chronic granulomatous disease, so the T cells may come from the graft donor. Both conserved end residues are part of each CDR3.

V gene	J gene	CDR3 protein
TRBV7-2	TRBJ1-6	CASSLTGSPLHF
TRBV3-1	TRBJ2-1	CASSQGQAYNEQFF
TRBV28	TRBJ2-3	CASSIPRAHTDTQYF
TRBV5-6	TRBJ2-7	CASSHTPTGSYEQYF
TRBV4-2	TRBJ2-2	CASSQDPGQVTGELFF
TRBV12-3/TRBV12-4	TRBJ2-5	CASTLGREWSQETQYF
TRBV6-2/TRBV6-3	TRBJ2-5	CASRRGLAGGHQETQYF
TRBV20-1	TRBJ2-1	CSVPDDSNEQFF
TRBV11-2	TRBJ2-6	CASSLAGANVLTF
TRBV6-1	TRBJ2-4	CASSEAMGGGGKNIQYF
TRBV29-1	TRBJ2-7	CSVGDRPYEQYF
TRBV27	TRBJ2-7	CASSLNGQFISYEQYF
TRBV28	TRBJ2-3	CASSPGLAGERDTQYF
TRBV7-2	TRBJ2-1	CASSLAGIPNEQFF
TRBV6-2/TRBV6-3	TRBJ1-2	CASSYSTASGYGYTF
TRBV7-2	TRBJ2-7	CASSSSGTHYEQYF
TRBV20-1	TRBJ2-5	CSARGAIGETQYF
TRBV7-9	TRBJ2-3	CASSSRQADTQYF
TRBV6-5	TRBJ2-5	CASSYIASGSGETQYF